This T cell receptor beta chain is drawn from a study of tumor-infiltrating lymphocytes in primary liver carcinoma. At least ten counts were recorded for this clonotype. After removal of 1 base from V and 2 bases from J, the junction contained 8 bases not matched to a gene. CDR1 SGHAT and CDR2 FQNNGV come from the germline V gene. CDR3 size: 18 residues. A primer in the constant region served to generate TCR beta cDNA from 450 to 600 ng of total RNA. ARM-PCR, slightly modified, supplied the TCR beta libraries through three nested multiplex PCR rounds. Forward primers for TRBV1-TRBV30 and a C-beta reverse primer served the first two PCR rounds, at about 10 cycles each. Via MiXCR, TCRdb re-called the multiplex PCR reads, giving one row per CDR3 protein. Of about 190,000 distinct CDR3 sequences listed, around four fifths are singletons. Scientists recovered RNA and DNA together from approximately 20-30 mg of unsorted bulk tissue.

The TCR comes from a man aged 40-49 years with primary liver carcinoma and hepatitis B virus infection. The chain carries TRBV11-2 and TRBJ2-2, with 9 bases identical to TRBD2. Sequenced input: tumor tissue from primary liver carcinoma. The CDR3: CASSLVVPSGVNTGELFF. In nucleotides, the CDR3 is TGTGCCAGCAGCTTAGTTGTCCCTAGCGGGGTCAACACCGGGGAGCTGTTTTTT.